The 15 T cell receptor beta chains presented below share a single source sample, sequenced in a study of shared clonotypes between healthy human individuals. TCRdb's copy holds only in-frame clones and misses some; the assay was immunoSEQ multiplex PCR. The sample holds over 1.5 million clones; 95% to 99% are singletons and the top ten take less than 0.55%. The specimen sequenced was naive CD4+ T cells sorted from blood. As to subset: CD45RA+ positively selected. These receptors originate from a man under 40 in good health.

The V call is TRBV25-1, the J call TRBJ2-1, with D possibly TRBD2 on 6 matching bases. Germline CDR1 reads MGHDK; CDR2 reads SYGVNS. V gave up 11 bases and J gave up 10 bases, with 24 bases separating them. This CDR3 spans 14 amino acids. The CDR3 coding sequence is TGTGCCTCCCAAGGGACGGGAGTCAGTACGGAGCAGTTCTTC. It yields the protein CASQGTGVSTEQFF.

The chain has TRBV27 and TRBJ2-1; 11 bases map to TRBD2. The ends lost 3 bases at V and 8 bases at J; junction bases unmatched: 18. Germline CDR1 reads MNHEY; CDR2 reads SMNVEV (reference sequence). CDR3 length equals 19 residues. CDR3 coding DNA: TGTGCCAGCAGTTTCCTAGGACTTCACACTAGCGGGAGCCTAGATGAGCAGTTCTTC. It yields the protein CASSFLGLHTSGSLDEQFF.

This rearrangement joins TRBV27 to TRBJ2-7; D ambiguous. The CDR3 is 16 residues long. The germline gives CDR1 MNHEY, CDR2 SMNVEV (reference sequence). V shed 5 bases and J shed 5 bases, with 22 bases lying between them. DNA of the CDR3: TGTGCCAGCAGTGGGCGTCCAGGCGCCGGCGGCGACGAGCAGTACTTC. Translating gives CASSGRPGAGGDEQYF.

This rearrangement joins TRBV15 to TRBJ2-7, with 10 bases matching TRBD2. Germline V gives CDR1 LNHNV, CDR2 YYDKDF (reference sequence). This CDR3 has 15 amino acids. Germline trimming cut 1 base from V and 3 bases from J; bases unmatched to any gene: 3. CDR3 DNA sequence: TGTGCCACCAGCAGAGCTAGCGGGAGTCGCTACGAGCAGTACTTC. The encoded protein is CATSRASGSRYEQYF.

The genes are TRBV5-5 and TRBJ1-4; 7 bases align to TRBD1. The CDR3 length is 16 residues. CDR1 is SGHKS, CDR2 YYEKEE, per germline (reference sequence). Trimming cost V 0 bases and J 3 bases; bases outside gene matches: 5. The CDR3 bases are TGTGCCAGCAGCTTGGGTACAGGGGCTGCTAATGAAAAACTGTTTTTT. This codes for CASSLGTGAANEKLFF.

This chain joins TRBV7-9 and TRBJ1-1; the D gene is possibly TRBD1 (5 bases). The germline V gene encodes CDR1 SEHNR and CDR2 FQNEAQ (reference sequence). The CDR3 consists of 14 residues. The V and J ends lost 1 base and 6 bases respectively, with 12 bases between them. CDR3 coding DNA: TGTGCCAGCAGCTTAGGTTCAGGGTTCCCTGAAGCTTTCTTT. Translating gives CASSLGSGFPEAFF. Complete variable domain (other parts from reference TRBV7-9 and TRBJ1-1): DTGVSQNPRHKITKRGQNVTFRCDPISEHNRLYWYRQTLGQGPEFLTYFQNEAQLEKSRLLSDRFSAERPKGSFSTLEIQRTEQGDSAMYLCASSLGSGFPEAFFGQGTRLTVV.

The chain uses TRBV18 and TRBJ2-2; D is possibly TRBD1 (6 bases). Between the trimmed V and J ends, which lost 4 bases and 6 bases, there was a span of 9 bases. Germline CDR1 and CDR2: KGHSH and LQKENI. This CDR3 is 13 amino acids long. In nucleotides, the CDR3 is TGTGCCAGCTCACAGGGGGACCCCGGGGAGCTGTTTTTT. This translates into CASSQGDPGELFF.

This chain connects TRBV18 to TRBJ2-2; 8 bases agree with TRBD2. CDR3 length equals 17 residues. The germline V gene encodes CDR1 KGHSH and CDR2 LQKENI. Germline trimming cut 3 bases from V and 2 bases from J; bases unmatched to any gene: 8. CDR3 residues: CASSPVLLAGNTGELFF. The CDR3 coding sequence is TGTGCCAGCTCACCGGTCCTCCTAGCGGGTAACACCGGGGAGCTGTTTTTT. The full variable domain, its missing parts supplied by reference TRBV18 and TRBJ2-2, is NAGVMQNPRHLVRRRGQEARLRCSPMKGHSHVYWYRQLPEEGLKFMVYLQKENIIDESGMPKERFSAEFPKEGPSILRIQQVVRGDSAAYFCASSPVLLAGNTGELFFGEGSRLTVL.

Of note for this clone: Other nucleotide sequences in the sample specify the same CDR3. This sequence joins TRBV6-5 and TRBJ2-1; 10 bases line up with TRBD1. The CDR3 sequence is 14 residues long. Germline trimming cut 8 bases from V and 4 bases from J; bases unmatched to any gene: 5. Germline V gene data show CDR1 as MNHEY and CDR2 as SVGAGI. CDR3 loop: CASRTGQGYNEQFF. DNA of the CDR3: TGTGCCAGCCGAACGGGACAGGGGTACAATGAGCAGTTCTTC.

The chain links TRBV20-1 to TRBJ2-1, with TRBD1 matching over 9 bases. The CDR3 consists of 11 residues. V dropped 8 bases and J dropped 8; count of bases not matched to a gene: 4. Germline V gene data show CDR1 as DFQATT and CDR2 as SNEGSKA (reference sequence). The chain's CDR3 is CSPTGGDEQFF. In DNA form, the CDR3 reads TGCAGTCCTACAGGGGGCGATGAGCAGTTCTTC.

Concerning this clone: This specimen includes other DNA sequences encoding the same CDR3. V is TRBV5-4 and J is TRBJ2-3; 7 nucleotides line up with TRBD2. J was trimmed by 0 bases and V by 4 bases; bases with no gene match: 11. The CDR3 extends over 17 amino acids. Germline V gene lookup returns CDR1 SGHNT and CDR2 YYREEE (reference sequence). CDR3 protein: CASSLRLAETSTDTQYF. The CDR3 DNA sequence: TGTGCCAGCAGCCTGCGGCTAGCGGAAACTAGCACAGATACGCAGTATTTT.

V usage is TRBV6-5 and J usage is TRBJ1-2, with TRBD1 as a possible D gene (5 bases). Per germline, CDR1 MNHEY and CDR2 SVGAGI. The V and J ends lost 1 base and 6 bases respectively, with 9 bases between them. There are 13 residues in the CDR3. The CDR3 DNA sequence: TGTGCCAGCAGTTACTTGCGGGGCCATGGCTACACCTTC. It encodes CASSYLRGHGYTF.

This chain connects TRBV11-3 to TRBJ2-5; maybe TRBD2 (6 bases). The germline V gene encodes CDR1 SGHNT and CDR2 YENEEA. The length of the CDR3 is 17 residues. Trimming cost V 4 bases and J 1 base, with 19 bases left between them. The CDR3 loop is CASSSGMSGASQETQYF. The CDR3 nucleotides read TGTGCCAGCAGCTCCGGTATGTCGGGAGCCTCCCAAGAGACCCAGTACTTC.

The chain links TRBV28 to TRBJ2-2; D is uncertain. Germline V gives CDR1 MDHEN, CDR2 SYDVKM. Trimming left V 3 bases short and J 4 bases short, with 9 bases between. This CDR3 region has 14 residues. The CDR3 reads CASSLGSLTGELFF. The CDR3 region has the DNA TGTGCCAGCAGTTTGGGTTCTCTCACCGGGGAGCTGTTTTTT. Full variable domain (outside the CDR3, taken from reference TRBV28 and TRBJ2-2): DVKVTQSSRYLVKRTGEKVFLECVQDMDHENMFWYRQDPGLGLRLIYFSYDVKMKEKGDIPEGYSVSREKKERFSLILESASTNQTSMYLCASSLGSLTGELFFGEGSRLTVL.

The chain joins TRBV5-6 to TRBJ1-3, with D uncertain. Germline V gene lookup returns CDR1 SGHDT and CDR2 YYEEEE. Trimming shortened V by 5 bases and J by 9 bases, and 30 bases separated the two germline ends. There are 18 residues in the CDR3. The CDR3: CASRGKGAPIGDRATIYF. The DNA of the CDR3 is TGTGCCAGCAGGGGCAAAGGAGCGCCAATCGGCGACCGCGCCACCATATATTTT.